Shown below are 31 T cell receptor beta chains from a single sample sequenced in a study of T cell responses to AZD1222 COVID-19 vaccine. TCRdb keeps only in-frame clones here, not all; method: immunoSEQ multiplex PCR. The sample consists of some 140,000 clones, 93% of them appearing once. The sequencing used peripheral blood, collected on day 0 of AZD1222 vaccination. These receptors all come from an adult in good health.

This chain uses TRBV7-2 with TRBJ2-7, with 7 positions matching TRBD1. The CDR3 runs 15 residues. After removal of 5 bases from V and 3 bases from J, the junction contained 10 bases not matched to a gene. Germline CDR1 reads SGHTA; CDR2 reads FQGNSA. The DNA for the CDR3 is TGTGCCAGCAGCCACTGGGACAGCTCAATCTACGAGCAGTACTTC. This sequence encodes CASSHWDSSIYEQYF. Complete variable domain (other parts from reference TRBV7-2 and TRBJ2-7): GAGVSQSPSNKVTEKGKDVELRCDPISGHTALYWYRQSLGQGLEFLIYFQGNSAPDKSGLPSDRFSAERTGGSVSTLTIQRTQQEDSAVYLCASSHWDSSIYEQYFGPGTRLTVT.

The chain couples TRBV4-1 to TRBJ1-1, with D maybe TRBD1 (6 bases). The CDR3 runs to 16 residues. The germline CDR1 and CDR2 sequences are MGHRA and YSYEKL. V was trimmed by 3 bases and J by 1 base, leaving 15 bases between them. This CDR3 is CASSHDTGWGNTEAFF. The CDR3, as DNA: TGCGCCAGCAGCCACGACACAGGGTGGGGGAACACTGAAGCTTTCTTT.

This chain's CDR3 is CAISNSESYGYTF. For the CDR3, the DNA is TGTGCCATCAGTAACTCAGAGAGCTATGGCTACACCTTC. The genes are TRBV10-3 and TRBJ1-2; D is ambiguous. V lost 5 bases, J lost 4 bases, and 11 bases lay in between. The CDR3 runs 13 residues. The germline V gene encodes CDR1 ENHRY and CDR2 SYGVKD.

The CDR3 protein is CASSFPGLSSGELFF. The CDR3 nucleotides are TGTGCCAGCAGCTTTCCGGGGCTCAGTTCTGGGGAGCTGTTTTTT. The chain couples TRBV7-9 to TRBJ2-2; D is perhaps TRBD1 or TRBD2 (5 bases each). The CDR3 covers 15 residues. Germline V gene data show CDR1 as SEHNR and CDR2 as FQNEAQ (reference sequence). Trimming pared 3 bases from V and 8 bases from J, leaving 16 bases between.

The rearrangement uses TRBV4-2 and TRBJ1-2; no clear D gene. Germline V CDR1 and CDR2: LGHNA, YNFKEQ. The CDR3 totals 13 residues. Trimming shortened V by 0 bases and J by 8 bases, and 10 bases separated the two germline ends. The CDR3 sequence: CASSQDRLGGYTF. The CDR3 DNA reads as TGTGCCAGCAGCCAAGACCGCCTGGGCGGCTACACCTTC.

The rearrangement uses TRBV29-1 and TRBJ2-1; tentative D call: TRBD2 (5 bases). Germline loops: CDR1 SQVTM, CDR2 ANQGSEA. The CDR3 is 13 amino acids. Trimming removed 5 bases from V and 7 bases from J, with 15 bases in between. The CDR3 DNA sequence: TGCAGCGTTTCTGGAGGATGGGAGAATGAGCAGTTCTTC. It codes for CSVSGGWENEQFF.

The chain recombines TRBV4-1 with TRBJ2-3; TRBD2 might be the D (6 bases). CDR3 size: 16 residues. Looked up from germline, CDR1 is MGHRA and CDR2 is YSYEKL. Trimming left V 1 base short and J 1 base short, with 12 bases between. CDR3 nucleotides: TGCGCCAGCAGCCAAGGCTTACGCGGGGGCACAGATACGCAGTATTTT. It translates to CASSQGLRGGTDTQYF.

J is TRBJ1-2 and V is TRBV4-1; TRBD1 matches at 12 bases. The J segment lost 6 bases and the V segment lost 4 bases, leaving 6 bases of the junction unmatched. Germline V gene lookup returns CDR1 MGHRA and CDR2 YSYEKL. The CDR3 length is 15 residues. The CDR3 bases are TGCGCCAGCAGCCCGGGACAGGGGGCTTTCGATGGCTACACCTTC. Its translation is CASSPGQGAFDGYTF.

The rearrangement uses TRBV7-8 and TRBJ2-1; D is perhaps TRBD1 (6 bases). Looked up from germline, CDR1 is SGHVS and CDR2 is FQNEAQ. With 5 bases removed from V and 0 bases from J, the gap between germline ends came to 11 bases. The CDR3 has 15 amino acids. The CDR3 sequence: CASSGQGISYNEQFF. The CDR3 DNA sequence: TGTGCCAGCAGCGGGCAGGGGATCTCCTACAATGAGCAGTTCTTC.

This chain joins TRBV4-1 and TRBJ1-2; D gene uncertain. V lost 6 bases to trimming and J lost 0 bases, with 5 bases between them. CDR3 length equals 12 residues. CDR1 MGHRA and CDR2 YSYEKL come from the germline V gene. The DNA of the CDR3 is TGCGCCAGCAGTAGGGCTAACTATGGCTACACCTTC. This codes for CASSRANYGYTF.

This clone was seen a few times. The chain couples TRBV7-6 to TRBJ1-6; D is unclear. Germline values: CDR1 SGHVS, CDR2 FNYEAQ. This CDR3 is 16 amino acids long. The ends were cut back, 3 bases at V and 8 bases at J, with 17 bases in the middle. In nucleotides, the CDR3 is TGTGCCAGCAGCTTTGGCGACCGGCGATCGGATTCACCCCTCCACTTT. This sequence encodes CASSFGDRRSDSPLHF.

This clone was seen a handful of times. CDR3 loop: CASSSEIGGEQYF. The CDR3 bases are TGTGCCAGCAGCTCGGAGATTGGGGGCGAGCAGTACTTC. This chain joins TRBV5-4 and TRBJ2-7; D is tentatively TRBD1 or TRBD2 (5 bases each). From germline, CDR1 is SGHNT and CDR2 YYREEE (reference sequence). The CDR3 loop spans 13 amino acids. V was cut by 3 bases and J by 6 bases, with 13 bases left in between.

The genes are TRBV7-9 and TRBJ2-7; D ambiguous. The V gene's germline CDR1 is SEHNR and CDR2 FQNEAQ (reference sequence). Trimming shortened V by 6 bases and J by 0 bases, and 9 bases separated the two germline ends. The CDR3 runs 13 residues. In DNA, the CDR3 is TGTGCCAGCAGAGAACCGAGCTCCTACGAGCAGTACTTC. Protein sequence: CASREPSSYEQYF.

The chain links TRBV19 to TRBJ2-7; 8 bases align to TRBD1. J gave up 3 bases and V 5 bases, and 12 bases lay outside the gene matches. The CDR3 has 16 amino acids. CDR1 and CDR2 (germline): LNHDA, SQIVND (reference sequence). CDR3 sequence reads: CASSPPGGTGVYEQYF. The CDR3 DNA reads as TGTGCCAGTAGTCCTCCCGGCGGGACAGGAGTCTACGAGCAGTACTTC.

This chain connects TRBV7-9 to TRBJ1-4; 8 positions match TRBD1. Germline values: CDR1 SEHNR, CDR2 FQNEAQ (reference sequence). With 5 bases clipped from V and 16 bases from J, the junction kept 9 bases outside the gene matches. This CDR3 is 12 amino acids long. In DNA form, the CDR3 reads TGTGCCAGCAGCCAGGGGGCGGGCCCAGCGTTTTTT. It codes for CASSQGAGPAFF. The full variable domain, with the rest looked up from reference TRBV7-9 and TRBJ1-4, is DTGVSQNPRHKITKRGQNVTFRCDPISEHNRLYWYRQTLGQGPEFLTYFQNEAQLEKSRLLSDRFSAERPKGSFSTLEIQRTEQGDSAMYLCASSQGAGPAFFGSGTQLSVL.

This clone was recorded only once. The chain joins TRBV6-1 to TRBJ1-4; D not resolved. The CDR3 totals 12 residues. Trimming left V 0 bases short and J 7 bases short, with 3 bases between. Germline lookup yields CDR1 MNHNS and CDR2 SASEGT. The CDR3, as DNA: TGTGCCAGCAGTGAAGCGAGTGAAAAACTGTTTTTT. Translating it yields CASSEASEKLFF.

The rearrangement links TRBV11-3 to TRBJ2-1, with TRBD2 identical over 7 bases. The CDR3 runs 13 residues. V lost 3 bases, J lost 8 bases, and 4 bases stayed unmatched. The germline V gene encodes CDR1 SGHNT and CDR2 YENEEA. The chain's CDR3 is CASSLGEGDEQFF. CDR3 DNA sequence: TGTGCCAGCAGCTTGGGGGAGGGCGATGAGCAGTTCTTC. Full variable domain (remainder filled in from reference TRBV11-3 and TRBJ2-1): EAGVVQSPRYKIIEKKQPVAFWCNPISGHNTLYWYLQNLGQGPELLIRYENEEAVDDSQLPKDRFSAERLKGVDSTLKIQPAELGDSAVYLCASSLGEGDEQFFGPGTRLTVL.

This clone was detected only once. This sequence joins TRBV7-2 and TRBJ2-3; D might be TRBD2 (6 bases). Trimming took off 4 bases at V and 4 bases at J, with 9 bases between the two ends. The length of the CDR3 is 13 residues. From germline, CDR1 is SGHTA and CDR2 FQGNSA. The CDR3 DNA follows: TGTGCCAGCAGCTCCCCGGGAGCAGATACGCAGTATTTT. The encoded protein is CASSSPGADTQYF. Full variable domain (remainder filled in from reference TRBV7-2 and TRBJ2-3): GAGVSQSPSNKVTEKGKDVELRCDPISGHTALYWYRQSLGQGLEFLIYFQGNSAPDKSGLPSDRFSAERTGGSVSTLTIQRTQQEDSAVYLCASSSPGADTQYFGPGTRLTVL.

The chain employs TRBV19 and TRBJ1-5; D not resolved. V was trimmed by 4 bases and J by 7 bases, leaving 11 bases between them. The CDR3 sequence is 13 residues long. Per germline, CDR1 LNHDA and CDR2 SQIVND (reference sequence). In DNA form, the CDR3 reads TGTGCCAGTAGTACCCCGGCATCCCAGCCCCAGCATTTT. Translated, it gives CASSTPASQPQHF.

This chain links TRBV15 with TRBJ1-2; D gene unclear. V shed 0 bases and J shed 4 bases, with 6 bases lying between them. This CDR3 spans 13 amino acids. The germline gives CDR1 LNHNV, CDR2 YYDKDF (reference sequence). CDR3 loop: CATSRDRVYGYTF. The CDR3 DNA follows: TGTGCCACCAGCAGAGATAGGGTCTATGGCTACACCTTC. Together with reference TRBV15 and TRBJ1-2, the CDR3 gives the full variable domain: DAMVIQNPRYQVTQFGKPVTLSCSQTLNHNVMYWYQQKSSQAPKLLFHYYDKDFNNEADTPDNFQSRRPNTSFCFLDIRSPGLGDTAMYLCATSRDRVYGYTFGSGTRLTVV.

V is TRBV19 and J is TRBJ2-7; D call uncertain. This CDR3 has 15 amino acids. Looked up from germline, CDR1 is LNHDA and CDR2 is SQIVND (reference sequence). V lost 3 bases and J 1 base, leaving 13 bases between the germline ends. This CDR3 is CASSIKASESYEQYF. The CDR3 region has the DNA TGTGCCAGTAGTATTAAGGCTTCGGAGTCCTACGAGCAGTACTTC.

The rearrangement uses TRBV5-5 and TRBJ2-7; 9 nucleotides align to TRBD2. V dropped 0 bases and J dropped 4; count of bases not matched to a gene: 5. Per the germline V gene, CDR1 is SGHKS and CDR2 is YYEKEE (reference sequence). This CDR3 is 15 amino acids long. CDR3 region: CASSLVSSGAYEQYF. For the CDR3, the DNA is TGTGCCAGCAGCTTGGTGTCTAGCGGGGCGTACGAGCAGTACTTC.

The chain recombines TRBV5-4 with TRBJ2-1, with a weak D call TRBD1 (6 bases). Germline lookup yields CDR1 SGHNT and CDR2 YYREEE (reference sequence). CDR3 length: 16 residues. V lost 2 bases and J 0 bases, leaving 12 bases between the germline ends. CDR3 nucleotides: TGTGCCAGCAGCTTTGGTAGGGGGAGCTCCTACAATGAGCAGTTCTTC. Protein product: CASSFGRGSSYNEQFF.

V and J are TRBV5-4 and TRBJ2-6, with D possibly being TRBD2 (5 bases). The V end was cut by 5 bases, the J end by 0 bases, with 12 bases between. The germline V gene has CDR1 SGHNT and CDR2 YYREEE (reference sequence). CDR3 length: 16 amino acids. The CDR3 loop reads CASRAGLSSGANVLTF. The CDR3 nucleotides read TGTGCCAGCAGGGCCGGACTGTCCTCTGGGGCCAACGTCCTGACTTTC.

This clone was recorded only once. The chain combines TRBV3-1 (or the pseudogene TRBV3-2) with TRBJ2-3; TRBD1 agrees at 10 bases. This CDR3 region has 14 residues. Trimming took 3 bases from V and 4 from J; bases not matched to a gene: 1. The germline CDR1 and CDR2 sequences are LGHDT and YNNKEL (reference sequence). The CDR3 DNA reads TGTGCCAGCAGCCAGGGACAGGGGTCAGATACGCAGTATTTT. Amino acid sequence: CASSQGQGSDTQYF.

V gene TRBV4-1 combines with J gene TRBJ1-5; 7 nucleotides line up with TRBD1. Germline assignment: CDR1 MGHRA and CDR2 YSYEKL. Trimming removed 3 bases from V and 2 bases from J; junction bases left unmatched: 10. CDR3 size: 17 residues. This chain's CDR3 is CASSHELQGIGNQPQHF. The CDR3 bases are TGCGCCAGCAGCCACGAATTACAGGGGATAGGCAATCAGCCCCAGCATTTT.

This clone came up once. V usage is TRBV7-3 and J usage is TRBJ1-6, with D unresolved. V lost 1 base, J lost 6 bases, and 13 bases lay in between. Germline loops: CDR1 SGHTA, CDR2 FQGTGA. This CDR3 comprises 16 residues. This CDR3 reads CASSLNPGVANSPLHF. As DNA, the CDR3 is TGTGCCAGCAGCTTAAACCCCGGGGTAGCTAATTCACCCCTCCACTTT.

The rearrangement links TRBV11-2 to TRBJ1-3, with a tentative D call TRBD1 (5 bases). CDR3 length: 14 amino acids. Germline lookup yields CDR1 SGHAT and CDR2 FQNNGV. Between the trimmed V and J ends, which lost 4 bases and 4 bases, there was a span of 11 bases. The CDR3 DNA reads as TGTGCCAGCAGCTCCAGGGTATCGGGAAACACCATATATTTT. Protein: CASSSRVSGNTIYF.

The rearrangement joins TRBV5-1 to TRBJ1-2; TRBD1 matches 8 bases. The CDR3 loop spans 15 amino acids. J gave up 0 bases and V 4 bases, and 5 bases lay outside the gene matches. CDR1 is SGHRS and CDR2 is YFSETQ in the germline V gene. The DNA for the CDR3 is TGCGCCAGCAGCCCTGGACAGGGCTCTAACTATGGCTACACCTTC. Amino acid sequence: CASSPGQGSNYGYTF.

This clone showed up just once. V and J are TRBV10-3 and TRBJ1-5, with 7 positions matching TRBD1. The CDR3 runs to 14 residues. With 6 bases clipped from V and 0 bases from J, the junction kept 2 bases outside the gene matches. Looked up from germline, CDR1 is ENHRY and CDR2 is SYGVKD. CDR3 in DNA: TGTGCCATCAGCGGGACAGTTAGCAATCAGCCCCAGCATTTT. Translating it yields CAISGTVSNQPQHF.

V and J are TRBV27 and TRBJ2-3; tentative D call: TRBD1 (6 bases). CDR1 and CDR2 from the germline V gene are MNHEY and SMNVEV (reference sequence). The CDR3 consists of 16 residues. Trimming cost V 5 bases and J 0 bases, with 15 bases left between them. CDR3 DNA: TGTGCCAGCAGTCCCAGGGGACCGATTAGCACAGATACGCAGTATTTT. Amino acids: CASSPRGPISTDTQYF.